This T cell receptor (beta chain) was profiled in a study of technical replicates of blood from several donors. Only in-frame clones appear in the TCRdb table, and some are missing; sequencing was by immunoSEQ multiplex PCR. Among about 84,000 clones listed, roughly 93% were seen once. Looked up from germline, CDR1 is SGHDT and CDR2 is YYEEEE. The CDR3 is 14 residues long. J was trimmed by 3 bases and V by 5 bases; bases with no gene match: 8. The chain carries TRBV5-6 and TRBJ2-7; 7 nucleotides match TRBD1. This TCR came from a human donor in good health. The sample was T cells isolated from PBMCs. The chain's CDR3 is CASRQRDSVYEQYF. The CDR3 bases are TGTGCCAGCAGACAAAGGGACAGTGTCTACGAGCAGTACTTC.